Presented here are 10 T cell receptor beta chains from one specimen sequenced in a study of cytomegalovirus exposure and HLA in healthy donors listed by TCRdb under 2017. The protocol used for the library was the immunoSEQ multiplex PCR assay. A mixture of 60 forward primers for TCR Vbeta segments and 13 reverse primers for TCR Jbeta segments was used in the multiplex PCR. TCRdb obtained this table from immuneACCESS and retained in-frame rearrangements with V and J assigned. These tables miss some clones; where compared with another copy, unresolved V genes account for less than half of the shortfall, and the remainder is unexplained. The sample yields about 95,000 clones; 70% to 85% were counted once. The ten top clones hold approximately 5% of the sample. The sequencing sample was made of PBMCs. These receptors were collected from a man between 25 and 39 years old in good health and CMV-seropositive.

This chain joins TRBV30 and TRBJ1-5; D not certain. The CDR3 runs 16 residues. The germline V gene has CDR1 GTSNPN and CDR2 SVGIG (reference sequence). V lost 3 bases and J 7 bases, leaving 22 bases between the germline ends. The CDR3 is CAWRAPNVGEWQPQHF. In nucleotides, the CDR3 is TGTGCCTGGAGGGCACCGAACGTGGGAGAGTGGCAGCCCCAGCATTTT. The full variable domain, with the rest looked up from reference TRBV30 and TRBJ1-5, is SQTIHQWPATLVQPVGSPLSLECTVEGTSNPNLYWYRQAAGRGLQLLFYSVGIGQISSEVPQNLSASRPQDRQFILSSKKLLLSDSGFYLCAWRAPNVGEWQPQHFGDGTRLSIL.

The genes are TRBV30 and TRBJ2-1; 7 bases are shared with TRBD2. The length of the CDR3 is 17 residues. The ends lost 0 bases at V and 1 base at J; junction bases unmatched: 9. Germline CDR1 GTSNPN, CDR2 SVGIG (reference sequence). The CDR3 region has the DNA TGTGCCTGGAGTGTAGGGGCGGGGACTAAATCCTACAATGAGCAGTTCTTC. Its protein is CAWSVGAGTKSYNEQFF.

This clone was recorded a few times. V usage is TRBV12-2 and J usage is TRBJ2-5; the table's D call, TRBD2, has no DNA check behind it. TRBV12-2 is a listed pseudogene. The CDR3 extends over 13 amino acids. CDR3 sequence: CASRLVSLETQYF. CDR3 sequence (DNA): TGTGCAAGTCGCTTAGTTTCCCTAGAGACCCAGTACTTC.

The V and J genes are TRBV6-5 and TRBJ2-3; TRBD2 matches at 10 bases. The germline CDR1 and CDR2 sequences are MNHEY and SVGAGI. This CDR3 contains 15 residues. V shed 5 bases, J shed 2 bases, and the junction held 4 bases outside the gene matches. The CDR3, as DNA: TGTGCCAGCAGTCCCGGGACTAGCGCCACAGATACGCAGTATTTT. Its translation: CASSPGTSATDTQYF.

The chain uses TRBV4-1 and TRBJ2-1, with 10 bases lining up with TRBD1. Germline V gives CDR1 MGHRA, CDR2 YSYEKL. Germline trimming cut 2 bases from V and 9 bases from J; bases unmatched to any gene: 7. The CDR3 has 15 amino acids. The CDR3 region is CASSQPGTGATEQFF. DNA for the CDR3: TGCGCCAGCAGCCAACCCGGGACAGGGGCCACTGAGCAGTTCTTC.

The chain employs TRBV5-1 and TRBJ1-1, with TRBD1 identical over 8 bases. CDR3 length equals 15 residues. CDR1 SGHRS and CDR2 YFSETQ come from the germline V gene. The trim removed 0 bases at V and 4 bases at J, leaving 5 bases unmatched. The CDR3 bases are TGCGCCAGCAGCTTGGAGGGAACAGGGGGCACTGAAGCTTTCTTT. The encoded protein is CASSLEGTGGTEAFF.

The chain uses TRBV10-3 and TRBJ2-2; TRBD2 agrees at 14 bases. With 7 bases clipped from V and 1 base from J, the junction kept 2 bases outside the gene matches. CDR3 size: 16 residues. CDR1 is ENHRY, CDR2 SYGVKD, per germline. CDR3 amino acids: CAIKGLAGENTGELFF. In nucleotides, the CDR3 is TGTGCCATCAAGGGACTAGCGGGAGAGAACACCGGGGAGCTGTTTTTT.

The V call is TRBV7-9, the J call TRBJ2-7; D unresolved. This CDR3 is 14 amino acids long. CDR1 SEHNR and CDR2 FQNEAQ come from the germline V gene (reference sequence). The germline V and J ends were trimmed by 0 bases and 3 bases, with 9 bases remaining between them. The CDR3 DNA follows: TGTGCCAGCAGCTTAGCGACTTCGTTCTACGAGCAGTACTTC. Residues: CASSLATSFYEQYF.

The rearrangement uses TRBV25-1 and TRBJ2-1; 7 bases agree with TRBD1. V shed 5 bases and J 2 bases; nucleotides not matched to a gene: 9. The germline gives CDR1 MGHDK, CDR2 SYGVNS. The CDR3 is 16 amino acids. CDR3 sequence reads: CASSPRGDRTYNEQFF. Here the CDR3 DNA reads TGTGCCAGCAGTCCCCGTGGGGACAGAACCTACAATGAGCAGTTCTTC.

This chain connects TRBV7-3 to TRBJ2-3, with D maybe TRBD1 (6 bases). The germline V and J ends were trimmed by 2 bases and 7 bases, with 7 bases remaining between them. The V gene's germline CDR1 is SGHTA and CDR2 FQGTGA. The CDR3 has 12 residues. The CDR3: CASSLQGHTQYF. CDR3 in DNA: TGTGCCAGCAGCTTACAGGGGCATACGCAGTATTTT.